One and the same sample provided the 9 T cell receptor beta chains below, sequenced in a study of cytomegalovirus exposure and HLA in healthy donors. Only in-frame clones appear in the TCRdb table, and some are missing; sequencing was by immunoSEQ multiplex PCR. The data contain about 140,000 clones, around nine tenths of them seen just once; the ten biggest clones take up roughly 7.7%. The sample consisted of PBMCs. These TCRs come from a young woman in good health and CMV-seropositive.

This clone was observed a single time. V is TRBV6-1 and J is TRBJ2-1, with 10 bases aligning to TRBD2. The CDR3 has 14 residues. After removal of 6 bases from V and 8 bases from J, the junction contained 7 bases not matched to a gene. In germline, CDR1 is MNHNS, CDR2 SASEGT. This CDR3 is CASSLSGRAYEQFF. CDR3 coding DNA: TGTGCCAGCAGCTTAAGCGGGAGGGCTTATGAGCAGTTCTTC.

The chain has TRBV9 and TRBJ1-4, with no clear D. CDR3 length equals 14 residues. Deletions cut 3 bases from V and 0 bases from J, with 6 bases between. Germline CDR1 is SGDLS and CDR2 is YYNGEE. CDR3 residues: CASSARATNEKLFF. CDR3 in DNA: TGTGCCAGCAGCGCACGAGCAACTAATGAAAAACTGTTTTTT.

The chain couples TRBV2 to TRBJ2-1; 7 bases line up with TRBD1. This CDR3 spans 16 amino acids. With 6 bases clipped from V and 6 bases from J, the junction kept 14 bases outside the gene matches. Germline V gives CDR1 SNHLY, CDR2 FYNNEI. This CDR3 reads CASRLTGRRSSNEQFF. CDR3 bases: TGTGCCAGCAGATTGACAGGGCGCCGTTCTAGCAATGAGCAGTTCTTC.

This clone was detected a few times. The CDR3 reads CASRPAGGPHEQYF. Here the CDR3 DNA reads TGTGCCAGCAGGCCAGCGGGGGGGCCACACGAGCAGTACTTC. The chain carries TRBV27 and TRBJ2-7; 10 bases are shared with TRBD2. V lost 6 bases, J lost 5 bases, and 7 bases stayed unmatched. From germline, CDR1 is MNHEY and CDR2 SMNVEV (reference sequence). This CDR3 is 14 amino acids long.

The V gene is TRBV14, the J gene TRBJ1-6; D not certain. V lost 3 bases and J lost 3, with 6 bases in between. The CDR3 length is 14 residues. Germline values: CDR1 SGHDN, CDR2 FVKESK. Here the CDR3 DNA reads TGTGCCAGCAGCCACCCAGGCTATAATTCACCCCTCCACTTT. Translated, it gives CASSHPGYNSPLHF.

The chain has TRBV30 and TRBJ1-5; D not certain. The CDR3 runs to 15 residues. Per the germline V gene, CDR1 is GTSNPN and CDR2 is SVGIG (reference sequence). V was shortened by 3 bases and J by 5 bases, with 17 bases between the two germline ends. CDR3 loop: CAWSGIRTQDQPQHF. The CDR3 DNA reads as TGTGCCTGGAGCGGGATACGGACCCAGGATCAGCCCCAGCATTTT.

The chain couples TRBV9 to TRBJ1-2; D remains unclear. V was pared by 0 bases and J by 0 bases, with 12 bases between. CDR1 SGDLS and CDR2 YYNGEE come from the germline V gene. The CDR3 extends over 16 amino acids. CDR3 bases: TGTGCCAGCAGCGTAGGAGGGAAGTTCACTAACTATGGCTACACCTTC. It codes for CASSVGGKFTNYGYTF.

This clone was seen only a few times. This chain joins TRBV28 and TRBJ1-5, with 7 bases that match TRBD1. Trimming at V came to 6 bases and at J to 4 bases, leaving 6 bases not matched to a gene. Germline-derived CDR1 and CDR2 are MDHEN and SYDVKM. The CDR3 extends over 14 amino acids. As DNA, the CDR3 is TGTGCCAGCAGGTACGACAGGGCTAATCAGCCCCAGCATTTT. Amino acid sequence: CASRYDRANQPQHF.

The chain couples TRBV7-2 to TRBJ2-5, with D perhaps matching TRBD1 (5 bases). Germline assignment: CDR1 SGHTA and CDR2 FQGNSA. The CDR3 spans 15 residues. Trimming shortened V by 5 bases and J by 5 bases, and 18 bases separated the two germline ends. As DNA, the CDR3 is TGTGCCAGCAGCAGGACAAGCGAATCCTTCGAGACCCAGTACTTC. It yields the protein CASSRTSESFETQYF.